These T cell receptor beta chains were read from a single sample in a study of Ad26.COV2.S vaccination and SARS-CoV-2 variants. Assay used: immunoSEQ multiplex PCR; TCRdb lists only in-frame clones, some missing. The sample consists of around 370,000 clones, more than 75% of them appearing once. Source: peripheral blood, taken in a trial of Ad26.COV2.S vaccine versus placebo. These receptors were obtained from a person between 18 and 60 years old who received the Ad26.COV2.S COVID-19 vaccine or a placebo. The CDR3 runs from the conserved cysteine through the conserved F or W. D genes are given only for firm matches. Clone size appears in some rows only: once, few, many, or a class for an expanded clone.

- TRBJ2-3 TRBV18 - CASSPSGGGVPDTQYF TGTGCCAGCTCACCATCGGGGGGCGGCGTACCAGATACGCAGTATTTT
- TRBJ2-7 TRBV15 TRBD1 CATSFRQGSYEQYF TGTGCCACCAGCTTCCGACAGGGGTCCTACGAGCAGTACTTC
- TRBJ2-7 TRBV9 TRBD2 CASSLTSGGSYEQYF TGTGCCAGCAGCCTGACTAGCGGGGGGTCCTACGAGCAGTACTTC
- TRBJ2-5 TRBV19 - CASSIRRQETQYF TGTGCCAGTAGTATACGGCGACAAGAGACCCAGTACTTC
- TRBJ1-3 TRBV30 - CAWSVQRGLGNTIYF TGTGCCTGGAGTGTACAACGGGGGCTTGGAAACACCATATATTTT
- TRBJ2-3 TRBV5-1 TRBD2 CASSLESGGVTDTQYF TGCGCCAGCAGCTTGGAAAGCGGGGGGGTGACAGATACGCAGTATTTT
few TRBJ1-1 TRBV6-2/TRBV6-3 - CASSYRDNTEAFF TGTGCCAGCAGTTACCGAGATAACACTGAAGCTTTCTTT
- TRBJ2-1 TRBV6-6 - CASSNRRGPTYNEQFF TGTGCCAGCAGTAACCGTCGGGGGCCGACATACAATGAGCAGTTCTTC
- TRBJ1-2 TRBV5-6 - CASSLDRVYGYTF TGTGCCAGCAGCTTGGACAGGGTCTATGGCTACACCTTC
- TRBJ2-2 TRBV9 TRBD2 CASSVRGLAATGELFF TGTGCCAGCAGCGTACGGGGACTAGCGGCCACCGGGGAGCTGTTTTTT
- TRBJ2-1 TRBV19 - CASSIVGEQFF TGTGCCAGTAGTATAGTGGGTGAGCAGTTCTTC
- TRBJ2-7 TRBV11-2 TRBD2 CASSLGGSGKLSQQYF TGTGCCAGCAGCTTAGGAGGTAGCGGGAAGTTGTCGCAGCAGTACTTC
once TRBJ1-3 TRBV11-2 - CASSLVGSSGNTIYF TGTGCCAGCAGCTTAGTTGGCAGCTCTGGAAACACCATATATTTT
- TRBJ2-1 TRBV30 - CAWSPSTLVYNEQFF TGTGCCTGGAGCCCTTCAACACTAGTCTACAATGAGCAGTTCTTC
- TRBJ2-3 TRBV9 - CASSVGPSPTDTQYF TGTGCCAGCAGCGTAGGTCCTAGTCCCACAGATACGCAGTATTTT
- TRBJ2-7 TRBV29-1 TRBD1 CSVVPGTAYEQYF TGCAGCGTTGTTCCCGGGACAGCCTACGAGCAGTACTTC
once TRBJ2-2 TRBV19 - CASSWVTGELFF TGTGCCAGTAGTTGGGTCACCGGGGAGCTGTTTTTT
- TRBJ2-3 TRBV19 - CASSPAYGRQDTDTQYF TGTGCCAGTAGTCCAGCCTATGGGCGTCAGGACACAGATACGCAGTATTTT
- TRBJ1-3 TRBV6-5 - CASSYQRQISGNTIYF TGTGCCAGCAGTTATCAGAGACAGATCTCTGGAAACACCATATATTTT
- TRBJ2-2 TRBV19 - CASNPIGGVGELFF TGTGCCAGTAACCCTATAGGGGGGGTCGGGGAGCTGTTTTTT
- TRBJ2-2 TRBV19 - CASSRGTGELFF TGTGCCAGTAGTAGGGGCACCGGGGAGCTGTTTTTT
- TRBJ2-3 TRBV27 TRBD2 CASSLRGGMGLAGVYTDTQYF TGTGCCAGCAGTTTAAGAGGGGGAATGGGACTAGCGGGGGTCTACACAGATACGCAGTATTTT
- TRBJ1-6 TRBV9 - CASSVDETGGAYSPLHF TGTGCCAGCAGCGTAGATGAGACGGGGGGGGCCTATTCACCCCTCCACTTT
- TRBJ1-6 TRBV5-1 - CASSPGQNYNSPLHF TGCGCCAGCAGCCCGGGACAAAACTATAATTCACCCCTCCACTTT
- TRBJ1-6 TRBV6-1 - CASSERGYNSPLHF TGTGCCAGCAGTGAGCGGGGTTATAATTCACCCCTCCACTTT
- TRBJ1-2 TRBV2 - CASTRSFVFSGYTF TGTGCCAGCACCAGGTCTTTTGTATTCTCTGGCTACACCTTC
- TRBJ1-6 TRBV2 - CASSESDQGYSPLHF TGTGCCAGCAGTGAATCGGATCAAGGTTATTCACCCCTCCACTTT
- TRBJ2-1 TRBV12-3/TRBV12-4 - CASSFFSYNEQFF TGTGCCAGCAGTTTTTTCAGCTACAATGAGCAGTTCTTC
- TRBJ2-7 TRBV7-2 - CASSLGRRYEQYF TGTGCCAGCAGCTTAGGTCGTAGATACGAGCAGTACTTC
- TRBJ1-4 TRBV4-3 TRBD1 CASSRGTGQDEKLFF TGCGCCAGCAGCCGAGGGACAGGGCAGGATGAAAAACTGTTTTTT
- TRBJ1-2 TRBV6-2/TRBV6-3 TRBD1 CASSSPGQSYGYTF TGTGCCAGCAGTTCGCCGGGACAGTCCTATGGCTACACCTTC
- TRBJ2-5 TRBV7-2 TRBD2 CASSFPSGRETQYF TGTGCCAGCAGCTTCCCCAGCGGGAGAGAGACCCAGTACTTC
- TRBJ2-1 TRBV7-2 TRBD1 CASSLGGQGNEQFF TGTGCCAGCAGCTTAGGTGGACAGGGCAATGAGCAGTTCTTC
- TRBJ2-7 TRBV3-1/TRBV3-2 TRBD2 CASSPRLAGGYEQYF TGTGCCAGCAGCCCAAGACTAGCGGGGGGCTACGAGCAGTACTTC
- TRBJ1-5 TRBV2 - CASSDVVGGPQHF TGTGCCAGCAGTGATGTGGTGGGAGGGCCCCAGCATTTT
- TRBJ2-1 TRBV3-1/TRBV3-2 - CASSGSVNEQFF TGTGCCAGCAGCGGGAGTGTCAATGAGCAGTTCTTC
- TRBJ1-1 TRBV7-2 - CASSLDGRIIGAFF TGTGCCAGCAGCTTAGACGGCCGCATAATCGGAGCTTTCTTT
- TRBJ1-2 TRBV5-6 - CASSLAKSPTAYTF TGTGCCAGCAGCCTCGCCAAAAGCCCCACTGCCTACACCTTC
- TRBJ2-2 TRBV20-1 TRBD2 CSASGFSPSGRGTGELFF TGCAGTGCTAGTGGATTTTCACCTTCCGGGAGGGGTACCGGGGAGCTGTTTTTT
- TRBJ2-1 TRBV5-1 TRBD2 CASSTGTSGGAVPSYNEQFF TGCGCCAGCAGCACAGGGACTAGCGGGGGGGCCGTTCCCTCTTACAATGAGCAGTTCTTC
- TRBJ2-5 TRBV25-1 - CASSESGGSETQYF TGTGCCAGCAGTGAATCAGGAGGGTCAGAGACCCAGTACTTC
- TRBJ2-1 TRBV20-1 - CSASHSGDEQFF TGCAGTGCTAGTCATTCTGGCGATGAGCAGTTCTTC
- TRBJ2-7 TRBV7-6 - CASSLRQGEGEQYF TGTGCCAGCAGCTTACGGCAGGGGGAGGGCGAGCAGTACTTC
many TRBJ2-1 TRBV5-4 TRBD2 CASSQGGTRDEQFF TGTGCCAGCAGCCAGGGCGGGACTAGAGATGAGCAGTTCTTC
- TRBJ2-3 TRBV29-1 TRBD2 CSVDRSSGRVGYTSTDTQYF TGCAGCGTTGATCGGTCTAGCGGGAGAGTGGGCTACACGAGCACAGATACGCAGTATTTT
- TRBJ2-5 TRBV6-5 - CASRGETQYF TGTGCCAGCAGGGGAGAGACCCAGTACTTC
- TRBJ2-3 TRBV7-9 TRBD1 CASSPNRGGTDTQYF TGTGCCAGCAGCCCGAACAGGGGTGGCACAGATACGCAGTATTTT
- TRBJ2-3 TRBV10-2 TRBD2 CASSVLSGGTDTQYF TGCGCCAGCAGTGTTTTGAGCGGGGGGACAGATACGCAGTATTTT
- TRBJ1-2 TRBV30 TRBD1 CAWSIGQGAFGYTF TGTGCCTGGAGCATCGGACAGGGGGCGTTTGGCTACACCTTC
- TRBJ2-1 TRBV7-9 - CASSLAGYGEQFF TGTGCCAGCAGCTTAGCAGGGTACGGGGAGCAGTTCTTC
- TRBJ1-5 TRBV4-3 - CAPNIYSSNQPQHF TGCGCCCCGAATATCTACAGTTCCAATCAGCCCCAGCATTTT
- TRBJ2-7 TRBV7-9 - CASSSGPSREQYF TGTGCCAGCAGCTCGGGACCTAGTAGGGAGCAGTACTTC
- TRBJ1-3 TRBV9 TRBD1 CASSLTDRAGGNTIYF TGTGCCAGCAGCTTAACCGACAGGGCTGGTGGAAACACCATATATTTT
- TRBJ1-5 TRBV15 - CATSRDPGAGNFLGNQPQHF TGTGCCACCAGCAGAGATCCGGGGGCAGGGAATTTCCTTGGCAATCAGCCCCAGCATTTT
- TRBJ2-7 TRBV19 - CASSRTLPYEQYF TGTGCCAGTAGTCGGACCCTTCCCTACGAGCAGTACTTC
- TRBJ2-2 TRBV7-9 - CASSLDRLGGTKNTGELFF TGTGCCAGCAGCTTAGACCGCTTGGGGGGAACGAAGAACACCGGGGAGCTGTTTTTT
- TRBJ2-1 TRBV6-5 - CASSYGGGGYEQFF TGTGCCAGCAGTTATGGGGGAGGGGGCTACGAGCAGTTCTTC